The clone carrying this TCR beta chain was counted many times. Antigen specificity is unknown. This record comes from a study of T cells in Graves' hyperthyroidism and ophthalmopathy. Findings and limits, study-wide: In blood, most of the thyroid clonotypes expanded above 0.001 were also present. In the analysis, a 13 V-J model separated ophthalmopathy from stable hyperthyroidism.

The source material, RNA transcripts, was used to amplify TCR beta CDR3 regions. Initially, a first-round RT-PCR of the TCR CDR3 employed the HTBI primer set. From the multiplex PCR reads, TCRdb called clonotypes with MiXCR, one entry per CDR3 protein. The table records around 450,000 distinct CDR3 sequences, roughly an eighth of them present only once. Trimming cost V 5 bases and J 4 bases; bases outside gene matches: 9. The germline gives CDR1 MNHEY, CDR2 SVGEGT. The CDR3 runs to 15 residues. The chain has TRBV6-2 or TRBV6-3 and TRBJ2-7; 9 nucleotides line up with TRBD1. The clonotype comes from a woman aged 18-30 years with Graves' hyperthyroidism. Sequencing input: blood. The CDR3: CASSPGTGRGYEQYF. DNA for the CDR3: TGTGCCAGCAGTCCGGGGACAGGGAGGGGATACGAGCAGTACTTC.